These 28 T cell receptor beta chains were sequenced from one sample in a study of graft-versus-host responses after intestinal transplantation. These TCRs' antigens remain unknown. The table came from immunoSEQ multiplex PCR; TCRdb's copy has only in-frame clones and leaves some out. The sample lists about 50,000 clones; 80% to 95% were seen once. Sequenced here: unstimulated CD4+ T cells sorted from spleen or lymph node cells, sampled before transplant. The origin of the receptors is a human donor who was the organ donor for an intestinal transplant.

The CDR3 loop reads CASAGINEQFF. CDR3 in DNA: TGTGCCAGCGCGGGAATTAATGAGCAGTTCTTC. V usage is TRBV5-4 and J usage is TRBJ2-1; tentatively, D is TRBD2 (6 bases). Germline values: CDR1 SGHNT, CDR2 YYREEE (reference sequence). Trimming took off 7 bases at V and 7 bases at J, with 9 bases between the two ends. This CDR3 comprises 11 residues.

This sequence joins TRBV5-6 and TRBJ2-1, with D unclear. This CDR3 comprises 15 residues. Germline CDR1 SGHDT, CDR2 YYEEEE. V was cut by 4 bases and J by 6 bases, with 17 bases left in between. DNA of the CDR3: TGTGCCAGCAGCCCCAGGACGTTTCGGTCCAATGAGCAGTTCTTC. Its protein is CASSPRTFRSNEQFF.

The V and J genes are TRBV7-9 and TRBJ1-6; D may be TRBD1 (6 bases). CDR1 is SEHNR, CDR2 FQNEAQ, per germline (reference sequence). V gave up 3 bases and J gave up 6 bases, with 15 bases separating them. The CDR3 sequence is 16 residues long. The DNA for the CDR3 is TGTGCCAGCAGCTTGGGGGTGGACAGCCGTAATTCACCCCTCCACTTT. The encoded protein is CASSLGVDSRNSPLHF.

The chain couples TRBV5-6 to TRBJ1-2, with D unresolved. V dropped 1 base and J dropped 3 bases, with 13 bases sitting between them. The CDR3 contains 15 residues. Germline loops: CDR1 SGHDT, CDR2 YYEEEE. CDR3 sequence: CASSLSGDPYYGYTF. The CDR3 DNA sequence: TGTGCCAGCAGCTTGTCAGGAGACCCGTACTATGGCTACACCTTC.

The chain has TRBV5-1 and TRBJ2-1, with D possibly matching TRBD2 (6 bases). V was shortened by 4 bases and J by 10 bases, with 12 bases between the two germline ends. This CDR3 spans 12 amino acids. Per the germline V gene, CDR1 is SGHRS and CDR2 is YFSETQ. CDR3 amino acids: CASSGRTSEQFF. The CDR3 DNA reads TGCGCCAGCAGCGGGAGGACCTCAGAGCAGTTCTTC.

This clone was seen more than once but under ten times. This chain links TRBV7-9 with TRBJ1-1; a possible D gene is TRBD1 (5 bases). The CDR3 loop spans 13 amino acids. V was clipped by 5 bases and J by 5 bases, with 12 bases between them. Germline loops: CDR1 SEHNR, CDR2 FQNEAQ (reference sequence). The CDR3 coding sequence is TGTGCCAGCAGCCGCAGGGAGGATACTGAAGCTTTCTTT. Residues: CASSRREDTEAFF.

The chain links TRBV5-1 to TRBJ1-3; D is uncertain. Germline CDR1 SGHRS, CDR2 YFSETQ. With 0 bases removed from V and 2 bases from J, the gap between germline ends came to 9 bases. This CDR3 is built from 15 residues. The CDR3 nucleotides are TGCGCCAGCAGCTTGGTGTTCGGGGCTGGAAACACCATATATTTT. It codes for CASSLVFGAGNTIYF. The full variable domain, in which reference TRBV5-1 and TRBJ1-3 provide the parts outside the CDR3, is KAGVTQTPRYLIKTRGQQVTLSCSPISGHRSVSWYQQTPGQGLQFLFEYFSETQRNKGNFPGRFSGRQFSNSRSEMNVSTLELGDSALYLCASSLVFGAGNTIYFGEGSWLTVV.

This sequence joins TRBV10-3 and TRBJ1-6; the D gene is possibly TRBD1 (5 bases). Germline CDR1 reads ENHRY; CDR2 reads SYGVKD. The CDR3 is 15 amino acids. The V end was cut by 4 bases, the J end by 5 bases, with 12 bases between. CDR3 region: CAISVDSEDNSPLHF. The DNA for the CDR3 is TGTGCCATCAGTGTTGACAGCGAGGATAATTCACCCCTCCACTTT.

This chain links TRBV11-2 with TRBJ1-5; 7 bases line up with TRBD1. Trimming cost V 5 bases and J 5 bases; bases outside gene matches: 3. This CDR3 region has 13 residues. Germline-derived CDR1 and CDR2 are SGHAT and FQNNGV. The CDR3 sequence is CASSPRGDQPQHF. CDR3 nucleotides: TGTGCCAGCAGCCCCAGGGGGGATCAGCCCCAGCATTTT.

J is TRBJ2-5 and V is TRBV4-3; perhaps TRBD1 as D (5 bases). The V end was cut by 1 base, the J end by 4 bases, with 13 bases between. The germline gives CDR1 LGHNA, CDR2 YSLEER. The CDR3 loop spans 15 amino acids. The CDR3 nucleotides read TGCGCCAGCAGCCAAGCGGTCCAGGGTAGAGAGACCCAGTACTTC. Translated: CASSQAVQGRETQYF.

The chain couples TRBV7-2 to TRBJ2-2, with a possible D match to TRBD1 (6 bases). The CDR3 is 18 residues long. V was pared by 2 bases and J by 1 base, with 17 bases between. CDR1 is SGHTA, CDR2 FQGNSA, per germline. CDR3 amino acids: CASSLFIRDILNTGELFF. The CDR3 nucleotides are TGTGCCAGCAGCTTATTCATTCGGGACATTTTGAACACCGGGGAGCTGTTTTTT.

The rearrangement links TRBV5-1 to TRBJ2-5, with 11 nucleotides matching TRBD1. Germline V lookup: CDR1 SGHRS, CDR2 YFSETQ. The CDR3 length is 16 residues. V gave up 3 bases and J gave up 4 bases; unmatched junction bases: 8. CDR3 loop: CASSSLDRGRGETQYF. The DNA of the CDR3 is TGCGCCAGCAGCTCCCTGGACAGGGGGCGCGGAGAGACCCAGTACTTC.

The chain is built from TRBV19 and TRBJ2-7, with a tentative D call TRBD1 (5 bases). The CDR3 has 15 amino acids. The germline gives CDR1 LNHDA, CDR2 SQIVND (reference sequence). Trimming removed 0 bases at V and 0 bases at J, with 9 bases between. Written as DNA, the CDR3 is TGTGCCAGTAGTATAGATAGGGGTAGCTCCTACGAGCAGTACTTC. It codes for CASSIDRGSSYEQYF.

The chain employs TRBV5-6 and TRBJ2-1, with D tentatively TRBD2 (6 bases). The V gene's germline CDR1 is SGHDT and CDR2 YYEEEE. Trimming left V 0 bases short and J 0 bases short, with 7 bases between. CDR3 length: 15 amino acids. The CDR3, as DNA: TGTGCCAGCAGCTTGGGCGGGGTCTCCTACAATGAGCAGTTCTTC. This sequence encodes CASSLGGVSYNEQFF. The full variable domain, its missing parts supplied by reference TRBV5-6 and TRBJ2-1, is DAGVTQSPTHLIKTRGQQVTLRCSPKSGHDTVSWYQQALGQGPQFIFQYYEEEERQRGNFPDRFSGHQFPNYSSELNVNALLLGDSALYLCASSLGGVSYNEQFFGPGTRLTVL.

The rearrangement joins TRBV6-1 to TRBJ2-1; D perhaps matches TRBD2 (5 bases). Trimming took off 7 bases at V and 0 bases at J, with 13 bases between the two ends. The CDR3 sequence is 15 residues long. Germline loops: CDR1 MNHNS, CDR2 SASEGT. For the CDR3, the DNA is TGTGCCAGCACTCTTGGCGGGCCCTCCTACAATGAGCAGTTCTTC. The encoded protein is CASTLGGPSYNEQFF.

The CDR3 coding sequence is TGTGCCAGTACCACACGGGGGACGGGCTATGGCTACACCTTC. This sequence encodes CASTTRGTGYGYTF. This chain connects TRBV19 to TRBJ1-2, with D possibly being TRBD1 (5 bases). The germline V and J ends were trimmed by 7 bases and 4 bases, with 16 bases remaining between them. This CDR3 has 14 amino acids. The germline V gene encodes CDR1 LNHDA and CDR2 SQIVND (reference sequence). Based on the CDR3 plus reference TRBV19 and TRBJ1-2, the full variable domain is DGGITQSPKYLFRKEGQNVTLSCEQNLNHDAMYWYRQDPGQGLRLIYYSQIVNDFQKGDIAEGYSVSREKKESFPLTVTSAQKNPTAFYLCASTTRGTGYGYTFGSGTRLTVV.

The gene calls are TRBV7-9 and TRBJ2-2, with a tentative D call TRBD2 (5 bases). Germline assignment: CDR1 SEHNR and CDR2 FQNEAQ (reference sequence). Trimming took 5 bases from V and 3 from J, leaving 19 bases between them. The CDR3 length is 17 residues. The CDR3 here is CASSRPEGFWDTGELFF. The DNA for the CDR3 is TGTGCCAGCAGCCGGCCCGAGGGCTTTTGGGACACCGGGGAGCTGTTTTTT. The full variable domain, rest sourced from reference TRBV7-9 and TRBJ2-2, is DTGVSQNPRHKITKRGQNVTFRCDPISEHNRLYWYRQTLGQGPEFLTYFQNEAQLEKSRLLSDRFSAERPKGSFSTLEIQRTEQGDSAMYLCASSRPEGFWDTGELFFGEGSRLTVL.

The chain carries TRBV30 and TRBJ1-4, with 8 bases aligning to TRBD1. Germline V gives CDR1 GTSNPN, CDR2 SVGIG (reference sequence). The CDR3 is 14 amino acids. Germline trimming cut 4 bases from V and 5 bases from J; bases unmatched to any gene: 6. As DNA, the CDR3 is TGTGCCTGGACAGACGGACAGGGAAATGAAAAACTGTTTTTT. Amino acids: CAWTDGQGNEKLFF. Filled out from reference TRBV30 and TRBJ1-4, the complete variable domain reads SQTIHQWPATLVQPVGSPLSLECTVEGTSNPNLYWYRQAAGRGLQLLFYSVGIGQISSEVPQNLSASRPQDRQFILSSKKLLLSDSGFYLCAWTDGQGNEKLFFGSGTQLSVL.

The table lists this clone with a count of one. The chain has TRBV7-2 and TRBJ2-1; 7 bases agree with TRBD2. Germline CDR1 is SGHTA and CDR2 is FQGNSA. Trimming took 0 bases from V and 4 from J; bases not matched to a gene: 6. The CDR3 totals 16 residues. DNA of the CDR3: TGTGCCAGCAGCTTAGCGGGCCCTAGCGGATACAATGAGCAGTTCTTC. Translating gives CASSLAGPSGYNEQFF.

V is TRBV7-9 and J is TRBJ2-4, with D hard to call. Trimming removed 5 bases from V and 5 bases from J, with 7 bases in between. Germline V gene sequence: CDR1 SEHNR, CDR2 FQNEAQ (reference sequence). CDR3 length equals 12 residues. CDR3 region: CASSSDQNIQYF. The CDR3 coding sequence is TGTGCCAGCAGCAGCGATCAAAACATTCAGTACTTC.

CDR3 bases: TGTGCCAGCAGCTTAAATAGCGGGGTTTTCGGAGATGAGCAGTTCTTC. Protein: CASSLNSGVFGDEQFF. The gene calls are TRBV7-7 and TRBJ2-1, with 8 bases aligning to TRBD2. Germline values: CDR1 SSHAT, CDR2 FNYEAQ (reference sequence). V lost 2 bases, J lost 8 bases, and 11 bases stayed unmatched. The CDR3 has 16 residues.

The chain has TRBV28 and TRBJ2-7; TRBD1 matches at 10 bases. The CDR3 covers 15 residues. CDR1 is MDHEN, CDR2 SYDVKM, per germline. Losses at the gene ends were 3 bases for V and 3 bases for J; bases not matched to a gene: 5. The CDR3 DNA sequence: TGTGCCAGCAGTTTTCCGGGACAGGGGCACTACGAGCAGTACTTC. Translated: CASSFPGQGHYEQYF. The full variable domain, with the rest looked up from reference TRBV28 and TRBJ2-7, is DVKVTQSSRYLVKRTGEKVFLECVQDMDHENMFWYRQDPGLGLRLIYFSYDVKMKEKGDIPEGYSVSREKKERFSLILESASTNQTSMYLCASSFPGQGHYEQYFGPGTRLTVT.

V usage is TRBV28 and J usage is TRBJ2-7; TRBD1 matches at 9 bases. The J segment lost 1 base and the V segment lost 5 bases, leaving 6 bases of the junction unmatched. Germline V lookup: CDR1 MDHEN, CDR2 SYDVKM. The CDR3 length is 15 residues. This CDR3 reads CASSPSDRGSYEQYF. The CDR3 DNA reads TGTGCCAGCAGTCCTTCTGACAGGGGGTCCTACGAGCAGTACTTC.

In DNA, the CDR3 is TGTGCCAGCAGCTTACTAGCGGGAGTTTACGAGCAGTACTTC. This codes for CASSLLAGVYEQYF. The chain is built from TRBV7-8 and TRBJ2-7; 10 bases agree with TRBD2. The length of the CDR3 is 14 residues. The germline V gene has CDR1 SGHVS and CDR2 FQNEAQ. V trimming: 2 bases; J trimming: 4 bases; junction bases outside the gene matches: 2. Drawing the rest from reference TRBV7-8 and TRBJ2-7, the complete variable domain is GAGVSQSPRYKVAKRGQDVALRCDPISGHVSLFWYQQALGQGPEFLTYFQNEAQLDKSGLPSDRFFAERPEGSVSTLKIQRTQQEDSAVYLCASSLLAGVYEQYFGPGTRLTVT.

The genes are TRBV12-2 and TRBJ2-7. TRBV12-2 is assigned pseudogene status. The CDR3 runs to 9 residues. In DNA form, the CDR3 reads TGTGCAAGTCGGGCCAGGGAGAACTTC. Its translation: CASRARENF.

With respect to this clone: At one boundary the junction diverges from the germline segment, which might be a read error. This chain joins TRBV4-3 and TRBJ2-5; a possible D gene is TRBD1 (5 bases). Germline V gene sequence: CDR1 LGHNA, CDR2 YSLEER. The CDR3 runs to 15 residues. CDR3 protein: CAGSQEGVQEETQYF. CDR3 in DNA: TGCGCCGGCAGCCAAGAAGGGGTCCAGGAAGAGACCCAGTACTTC.

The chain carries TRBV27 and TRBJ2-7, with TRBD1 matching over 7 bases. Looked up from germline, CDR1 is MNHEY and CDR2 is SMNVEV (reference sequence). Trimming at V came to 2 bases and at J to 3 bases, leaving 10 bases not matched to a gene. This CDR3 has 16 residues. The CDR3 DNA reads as TGTGCCAGCAGTTTAGCGGACCCGGGACAGATCTACGAGCAGTACTTC. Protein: CASSLADPGQIYEQYF.

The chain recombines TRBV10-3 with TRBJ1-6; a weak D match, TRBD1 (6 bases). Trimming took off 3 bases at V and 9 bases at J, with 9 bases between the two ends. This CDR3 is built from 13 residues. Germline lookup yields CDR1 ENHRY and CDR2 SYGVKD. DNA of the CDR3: TGTGCCATCAGTGATGGGGGCAGTTCACCCCTCCACTTT. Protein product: CAISDGGSSPLHF.